The clone carrying this T cell receptor (beta chain) was detected only a few times. Antigen: not known. As it was prepared, the TCRbeta library received unique molecular identifiers. TCRdb itself ran the PCR reads through MiXCR, one entry per CDR3 protein. Here the sample spans 700,000 to 950,000 distinct CDR3 sequences, approximately 15% being singletons. Germline V gene sequence: CDR1 SGHRS, CDR2 YFSETQ. The length of the CDR3 is 19 residues. J was trimmed by 1 base and V by 4 bases; bases with no gene match: 11. This entry belongs to a study of T-cell reconstitution after alpha-beta-depleted transplantation in children. General study findings and limits: By one year post-transplant, T-cell counts and diversity largely arose from T cells that were newly produced. As was reported, about two months after transplant, alpha-beta T cells came from several hundred expanded graft clones.

The rearrangement links TRBV5-1 to TRBJ2-4, with 13 positions matching TRBD2. This clonotype originated in a male patient aged 10 to 17 who had a stem cell transplant for acute lymphoblastic leukemia, so the T cells may come from the graft donor. The sequenced sample was PBMCs, mostly from graft donor cells, obtained 360 days after TCRalphabeta/CD19-depleted stem cell transplant. For the CDR3, the DNA is TGCGCCAGCAGCCTAGGACTAGCGGGAGAAGTAGGCGCCAAAAACATTCAGTACTTC. It is translated as CASSLGLAGEVGAKNIQYF.